Shown below are 32 T cell receptor beta chains from a single sample sequenced in a study of shared clonotypes between healthy human individuals. Only CD45RO-negative cells positively selected for CCR7 counted as naive CD8 cells, so terminally differentiated effector memory CD45RA+ cells were excluded. Sequencing was performed with immunoSEQ multiplex PCR; in TCRdb, only in-frame clones are kept and a portion is missing. The repertoire includes about 2,100,000 clones, roughly 91% of them detected once, and under 2% sits in the top ten. Sequencing used naive CD8+ T cells from PBMCs. The receptors shown here come from a man between 18 and 35 years old in good health. Some clones in this sample may be carry-over from other donors' samples.

The rearrangement joins TRBV7-2 to TRBJ1-2, with D perhaps TRBD1 (6 bases). The CDR3 spans 16 residues. Germline-derived CDR1 and CDR2 are SGHTA and FQGNSA. V was cut by 1 base and J by 6 bases, with 18 bases left in between. In nucleotides, the CDR3 is TGTGCCAGCAGCTTAGGTCTCGGCAGGGGAAGTCATGGCTACACCTTC. Its translation: CASSLGLGRGSHGYTF.

The CDR3 nucleotides are TGTGCCAGCAGCGTACATCTAGCGGGAGCCTCTGTTATGGATGAGCAGTTCTTC. Residues: CASSVHLAGASVMDEQFF. This chain links TRBV9 with TRBJ2-1; 10 bases are a match to TRBD2. Unmatched junction bases numbered 15, after V lost 1 base and J lost 8 bases. The CDR3 has 18 residues. Germline assignment: CDR1 SGDLS and CDR2 YYNGEE.

Concerning this clone: A junction boundary mismatches the germline segment, possibly from a read error. This chain links TRBV4-3 with TRBJ2-3; D not certain. Germline CDR1 is LGHNA and CDR2 is YSLEER. The CDR3 runs to 13 residues. This CDR3 is CASSQDSPAPAVF. CDR3 DNA sequence: TGCGCCAGCAGCCAAGATTCTCCGGCCCCCGCCGTTTTT.

This clone has a single count. J is TRBJ2-7 and V is TRBV7-4; possibly TRBD1 or TRBD2 for D (5 bases each). Per the germline V gene, CDR1 is SGHVT and CDR2 is SQSDAQ. CDR3 length: 13 residues. Trimming removed 1 base at V and 7 bases at J, with 11 bases between. CDR3 protein: CASSLVPGPEQYF. CDR3 sequence (DNA): TGTGCCAGCAGCTTAGTTCCGGGACCGGAGCAGTACTTC.

The V call is TRBV7-8, the J call TRBJ2-7; 8 nucleotides align to TRBD2. The CDR3 runs 15 residues. The V and J ends lost 5 bases and 3 bases, in that order; junction bases with no gene match: 9. Germline V CDR1 and CDR2: SGHVS, FQNEAQ. CDR3 loop: CASSTPGGENYEQYF. CDR3 sequence (DNA): TGTGCCAGCAGCACCCCGGGAGGGGAGAACTACGAGCAGTACTTC.

V gene TRBV28 combines with J gene TRBJ1-5; D is unclear. CDR3 length: 15 amino acids. Trimming removed 1 base from V and 4 bases from J, with 11 bases in between. The germline CDR1 and CDR2 sequences are MDHEN and SYDVKM. The CDR3 loop reads CASSLLLGRNQPQHF. As DNA, the CDR3 is TGTGCCAGCAGTTTATTGCTAGGGCGGAATCAGCCCCAGCATTTT.

This rearrangement joins TRBV29-1 to TRBJ2-3, with TRBD2 identical over 10 bases. This CDR3 is built from 13 residues. Germline V gene sequence: CDR1 SQVTM, CDR2 ANQGSEA. The J segment lost 4 bases and the V segment lost 7 bases, leaving 5 bases of the junction unmatched. In DNA form, the CDR3 reads TGCAGCGCCTCCAGCGGGAGGGCAGATACGCAGTATTTT. This translates into CSASSGRADTQYF.

The V call is TRBV11-2, the J call TRBJ2-7; tentative D call: TRBD2 (6 bases). Germline-derived CDR1 and CDR2 are SGHAT and FQNNGV. The CDR3 runs to 13 residues. Trimming took 3 bases from V and 5 from J, leaving 11 bases between them. The CDR3 loop is CASSFRDSDEQYF. The CDR3 DNA follows: TGTGCCAGCAGCTTCAGGGACTCTGACGAGCAGTACTTC.

In its sample, this clone was seen once. The chain recombines TRBV9 with TRBJ2-2; 8 positions agree with TRBD1. CDR3 size: 14 residues. Germline V CDR1 and CDR2: SGDLS, YYNGEE. J gave up 6 bases and V 4 bases, and 5 bases lay outside the gene matches. The CDR3 DNA is TGTGCCAGCAGCCCGGACAGGGCCGCCGGGGAGCTGTTTTTT. Its protein is CASSPDRAAGELFF.

Points on this clone: Other DNA sequences from this sample encode an identical CDR3 as well. The chain couples TRBV27 to TRBJ2-5; TRBD2 is a possible D gene (6 bases). Gene TRBJ2-7 matches the end of the DNA better, so the J call may be wrong. The V gene's germline CDR1 is MNHEY and CDR2 SMNVEV (reference sequence). This CDR3 is 13 amino acids long. CDR3 amino acids: CASSPGGSYEQYF. CDR3 DNA: TGTGCCAGCTCTCCCGGGGGATCCTACGAGCAGTACTTC.

The chain combines TRBV29-1 with TRBJ2-7, with D possibly TRBD1 on 5 matching bases. Per germline, CDR1 SQVTM and CDR2 ANQGSEA. Trimming shortened V by 4 bases and J by 4 bases, and 29 bases separated the two germline ends. CDR3 length: 18 amino acids. As DNA, the CDR3 is TGCAGCGTTGGAGCCCCTGCTCATAGACAGAGAAATCAATACGAGCAGTACTTC. The encoded protein is CSVGAPAHRQRNQYEQYF.

The CDR3 nucleotides are TGTGCCAGCAGTGTTACGGGGGTGGCGGGTAATTCACCCCTCCACTTT. This gives the protein CASSVTGVAGNSPLHF. The rearrangement links TRBV6-1 to TRBJ1-6; D might be TRBD1 (5 bases). CDR1 MNHNS and CDR2 SASEGT come from the germline V gene. The CDR3 covers 16 residues. Between the trimmed V and J ends, which lost 4 bases and 6 bases, there was a span of 16 bases.

V and J are TRBV5-4 and TRBJ2-7; a weak D match, TRBD2 (5 bases). CDR1 SGHNT and CDR2 YYREEE come from the germline V gene (reference sequence). Trimming removed 4 bases from V and 0 bases from J, with 14 bases in between. The CDR3 covers 15 residues. CDR3 nucleotide sequence: TGTGCCAGCAGCCCGGGGAGCGGCAACTCCTACGAGCAGTACTTC. Protein: CASSPGSGNSYEQYF.

The chain is built from TRBV5-1 and TRBJ2-7, with a weak D call TRBD1 (5 bases). Germline V CDR1 and CDR2: SGHRS, YFSETQ. Deletions cut 5 bases from V and 2 bases from J, with 8 bases between. The CDR3 has 12 amino acids. The DNA for the CDR3 is TGCGCCAGCAGGAAGGGGACCTACGAGCAGTACTTC. Amino acids: CASRKGTYEQYF. Variable domain in full (rest from reference TRBV5-1 and TRBJ2-7): KAGVTQTPRYLIKTRGQQVTLSCSPISGHRSVSWYQQTPGQGLQFLFEYFSETQRNKGNFPGRFSGRQFSNSRSEMNVSTLELGDSALYLCASRKGTYEQYFGPGTRLTVT.

This rearrangement joins TRBV19 to TRBJ2-6; D remains unclear. V was clipped by 2 bases and J by 0 bases, with 11 bases between them. The CDR3 is made up of 17 amino acids. CDR1 and CDR2 from the germline V gene are LNHDA and SQIVND (reference sequence). CDR3 nucleotide sequence: TGTGCCAGTAGTATACCCCCAGGAGTCTCTGGGGCCAACGTCCTGACTTTC. Amino acid sequence: CASSIPPGVSGANVLTF.

CDR3 loop: CASFRQGYEQFF. The CDR3 coding sequence is TGTGCCAGCTTCAGGCAGGGGTATGAGCAGTTCTTC. The V call is TRBV6-1, the J call TRBJ2-1, with D tentatively TRBD1 (6 bases). The CDR3 is made up of 12 amino acids. V gave up 8 bases and J gave up 8 bases, with 13 bases separating them. The germline gives CDR1 MNHNS, CDR2 SASEGT.

This sequence joins TRBV7-2 and TRBJ1-2; tentative D call: TRBD1 (6 bases). V lost 1 base and J 3 bases, leaving 12 bases between the germline ends. The CDR3 contains 15 residues. Germline-derived CDR1 and CDR2 are SGHTA and FQGNSA. The chain's CDR3 is CASSLVSGVYYGYTF. The CDR3 DNA reads as TGTGCCAGCAGCTTAGTTTCAGGGGTTTACTATGGCTACACCTTC. The variable domain in full, with the rest retrieved from reference TRBV7-2 and TRBJ1-2, is GAGVSQSPSNKVTEKGKDVELRCDPISGHTALYWYRQSLGQGLEFLIYFQGNSAPDKSGLPSDRFSAERTGGSVSTLTIQRTQQEDSAVYLCASSLVSGVYYGYTFGSGTRLTVV.

V and J are TRBV7-3 and TRBJ1-2, with TRBD1 identical over 8 bases. The V gene end was trimmed by 4 bases and the J gene end by 7 bases; junction bases not matched to a gene: 14. The length of the CDR3 is 16 residues. Germline CDR1 SGHTA, CDR2 FQGTGA. The CDR3 is CASSSYGGQGVSGYTF. CDR3 DNA sequence: TGTGCCAGCAGCTCATACGGAGGACAGGGTGTCTCTGGCTACACCTTC.

The chain links TRBV5-1 to TRBJ2-7, with D perhaps TRBD2 (7 bases). This CDR3 has 15 amino acids. V dropped 0 bases and J dropped 3 bases, with 13 bases sitting between them. From germline, CDR1 is SGHRS and CDR2 YFSETQ. The CDR3 sequence: CASSLAVRGHYEQYF. CDR3 bases: TGCGCCAGCAGCTTGGCCGTGCGGGGGCACTACGAGCAGTACTTC. Full variable domain (outside the CDR3, taken from reference TRBV5-1 and TRBJ2-7): KAGVTQTPRYLIKTRGQQVTLSCSPISGHRSVSWYQQTPGQGLQFLFEYFSETQRNKGNFPGRFSGRQFSNSRSEMNVSTLELGDSALYLCASSLAVRGHYEQYFGPGTRLTVT.

This chain connects TRBV5-1 to TRBJ2-7; TRBD2 matches at 10 bases. Germline CDR1 is SGHRS and CDR2 is YFSETQ. The length of the CDR3 is 15 residues. With V trimmed by 4 bases and J by 1 base, 5 bases remained unmatched. The CDR3 reads CASSGGLASSYEQYF. As DNA, the CDR3 is TGCGCCAGCAGCGGGGGACTAGCGTCTTCCTACGAGCAGTACTTC.

This clone appeared once. This chain joins TRBV28 and TRBJ1-5, with D maybe TRBD1 (5 bases). Trimming removed 11 bases at V and 4 bases at J, with 15 bases between. The CDR3 contains 13 residues. Germline CDR1 and CDR2: MDHEN and SYDVKM. Here the CDR3 reads CAGNAGRNQPQHF. The DNA of the CDR3 is TGTGCCGGGAACGCAGGGAGGAATCAGCCCCAGCATTTT.

DNA of the CDR3: TGTGCCAGCAGTACCTTCGGGTCCTCACTGAGGGCGCAGTATTTT. Its translation is CASSTFGSSLRAQYF. V gene TRBV28 combines with J gene TRBJ2-3; D possibly corresponds to TRBD2 (5 bases). The germline V and J ends were trimmed by 5 bases and 10 bases, with 22 bases remaining between them. This CDR3 contains 15 residues. The germline V gene has CDR1 MDHEN and CDR2 SYDVKM.

This sequence joins TRBV5-6 and TRBJ2-5, with D possibly called TRBD1 or TRBD2 (5 bases each). Trimming left V 3 bases short and J 3 bases short, with 12 bases between. Germline CDR1 reads SGHDT; CDR2 reads YYEEEE. The CDR3 totals 14 residues. DNA for the CDR3: TGTGCCAGCAGCTGGGGGAGATGGAAAGAGACCCAGTACTTC. Protein: CASSWGRWKETQYF.

The chain has TRBV10-1 and TRBJ2-4; no definite D call. This CDR3 spans 14 amino acids. The germline CDR1 and CDR2 sequences are WNHNN and SYGVQD (reference sequence). The germline V and J ends were trimmed by 5 bases and 1 base, with 9 bases remaining between them. The CDR3 is CASSLSRAKNIQYF. Here the CDR3 DNA reads TGCGCCAGCAGTTTGAGCAGGGCCAAAAACATTCAGTACTTC.

V is TRBV7-2 and J is TRBJ2-1; 8 bases align to TRBD1. V shed 8 bases and J 7 bases; nucleotides not matched to a gene: 7. Germline CDR1 is SGHTA and CDR2 is FQGNSA. The length of the CDR3 is 13 residues. The CDR3 here is CASDRTGRNEQFF. CDR3 nucleotides: TGTGCCAGCGACCGGACAGGGAGGAATGAGCAGTTCTTC.

A single count supports this clone. The chain joins TRBV27 to TRBJ2-2; 11 nucleotides match TRBD2. V lost 7 bases, J lost 7 bases, and 5 bases stayed unmatched. The CDR3 loop spans 14 amino acids. Germline CDR1 MNHEY, CDR2 SMNVEV (reference sequence). The CDR3 loop is CASNSGRGSGELFF. The CDR3 DNA follows: TGTGCCAGCAATAGCGGGAGGGGGAGCGGGGAGCTGTTTTTT.

Comment on this clone: The same CDR3 arises from other DNA sequences in this sample as well. The rearrangement joins TRBV7-2 to TRBJ1-1; D unresolved. Per the germline V gene, CDR1 is SGHTA and CDR2 is FQGNSA. This CDR3 is 13 amino acids long. Trimming took 1 base from V and 1 from J, leaving 4 bases between them. The CDR3, as DNA: TGTGCCAGCAGCTTAGACAGGAACACTGAAGCTTTCTTT. Its protein product is CASSLDRNTEAFF.

This chain links TRBV11-1 with TRBJ2-7; D gene uncertain. The CDR3 is made up of 15 amino acids. Trimming left V 1 base short and J 3 bases short, with 13 bases between. CDR1 and CDR2 from the germline V gene are SGHAT and FQDESV (reference sequence). The CDR3 reads CASSLERMFSYEQYF. DNA for the CDR3: TGTGCCAGCAGCTTAGAGAGGATGTTTAGCTACGAGCAGTACTTC.

The rearrangement joins TRBV27 to TRBJ2-4; D is possibly TRBD1 or TRBD2 (6 bases each). The length of the CDR3 is 14 residues. V was cut by 3 bases and J by 5 bases, with 11 bases left in between. Germline V gene lookup returns CDR1 MNHEY and CDR2 SMNVEV (reference sequence). Written as DNA, the CDR3 is TGTGCCAGCAGTTTCGATAGGGGGGAAAACATTCAGTACTTC. It encodes CASSFDRGENIQYF.

Details on this clone: The same CDR3 also results from other DNA sequences found in this sample. The CDR3: CASSPPSYEQYF. The DNA of the CDR3 is TGTGCCAGCAGCCCTCCATCCTACGAGCAGTACTTC. The gene calls are TRBV9 and TRBJ2-7; D not certain. In germline, CDR1 is SGDLS, CDR2 YYNGEE. Trimming cost V 4 bases and J 1 base, with 6 bases left between them. The CDR3 has 12 amino acids. Full variable domain (remainder filled in from reference TRBV9 and TRBJ2-7): DSGVTQTPKHLITATGQRVTLRCSPRSGDLSVYWYQQSLDQGLQFLIQYYNGEERAKGNILERFSAQQFPDLHSELNLSSLELGDSALYFCASSPPSYEQYFGPGTRLTVT.

The V call is TRBV27, the J call TRBJ2-5; possible D gene TRBD1, 5 bases. The length of the CDR3 is 14 residues. Trimming pared 4 bases from V and 5 bases from J, leaving 14 bases between. Germline lookup yields CDR1 MNHEY and CDR2 SMNVEV (reference sequence). The CDR3 nucleotides read TGTGCCAGCAGTTGGCAGGGCAAATCGGAGACCCAGTACTTC. This sequence encodes CASSWQGKSETQYF.

This sequence joins TRBV4-1 and TRBJ2-7; 10 bases match TRBD1. With 3 bases clipped from V and 5 bases from J, the junction kept 7 bases outside the gene matches. In germline, CDR1 is MGHRA, CDR2 YSYEKL. The CDR3 contains 15 residues. The CDR3 region is CASSQPGQGFDEQYF. The CDR3, as DNA: TGCGCCAGCAGCCAGCCGGGACAGGGGTTCGACGAGCAGTACTTC.